The text below deals with one TCR beta chain. The data stem from a study of neoadjuvant anti-PD-1 for oral cavity cancer. Whole-study context: Nivolumab at 3 mg/kg was mostly given biweekly, three to four doses, pre-surgery. Non-progressing patients received a fourth nivolumab dose near day 43, then surgery on days 50-56.

TCRdb keeps only in-frame clones here, not all; method: immunoSEQ multiplex PCR. The sample has around 68,000 clones; 85% to 90% are singletons. This CDR3 spans 15 amino acids. Trimming took 4 bases from V and 1 from J; bases not matched to a gene: 4. The germline V gene has CDR1 MGHRA and CDR2 YSYEKL. Time point reported: after neoadjuvant nivolumab, at surgical resection. Stage II-IVA oral cavity squamous cell carcinoma was new and untreated by systemic or radiation therapy. Analysis of PBMCs was direct, with no culture step. The clonotype comes from a person aged 35-79 years with oral cavity squamous cell carcinoma. The sequences come from PBMCs, collected after nivolumab (anti-PD-1) treatment. The chain links TRBV4-1 to TRBJ2-3; TRBD2 aligns across 8 bases. The CDR3 bases are TGCGCCAGCAGCCTTGGTAGCGGGGGCACAGATACGCAGTATTTT. Translated: CASSLGSGGTDTQYF.